Following are 2 T cell receptor beta chains from one sample sequenced in a study of cytomegalovirus exposure and HLA in healthy donors. PCR amplification relied on 60 Vbeta primers (plus 13 Jbeta primers). Method: immunoSEQ multiplex PCR; TCRdb's copy keeps in-frame clones and lacks some. The sample lists about 120,000 clones, roughly three quarters occurring once. The specimen was PBMCs. The receptors here all came from a man aged 30-40 years in good health and CMV-seropositive.

This chain uses TRBV21-1 with TRBJ1-2; whether TRBD1, the table's D call, matches the DNA was not checked. TRBV21-1 is recorded as a pseudogene. The CDR3 has 15 amino acids. CDR3 bases: TGTGCCAGCAGCATCCGAGACAGGCCGTTTTATGGCTACACCTTC. It encodes CASSIRDRPFYGYTF.

In DNA form, the CDR3 reads TGTGCCAGCAGCTTAGCGGGGCTAGCCAAAAACATTCAGTACTTC. This gives the protein CASSLAGLAKNIQYF. This sequence joins TRBV5-6 and TRBJ2-4; the match to TRBD2 covers 7 bases. J was trimmed by 0 bases and V by 2 bases; bases with no gene match: 2. The V gene's germline CDR1 is SGHDT and CDR2 YYEEEE. This CDR3 is built from 15 residues.